The present T cell receptor (beta chain) was sequenced within a study of cytomegalovirus exposure and HLA in healthy donors. A few counts support this clone. Researchers ran the PCR with 60 Vbeta and 13 Jbeta primers. Clones were sequenced by immunoSEQ multiplex PCR, and TCRdb holds only the in-frame ones, with some missing. The data show about 140,000 clones, about 82% seen once. The CDR3 sequence is 18 residues long. The specimen sequenced was PBMCs. This receptor was identified in a female donor in good health and CMV-seropositive. The chain employs TRBV7-5 and TRBJ2-3; the table assigns TRBD2, which was not confirmed against the DNA. TRBV7-5 is classified as a pseudogene. The CDR3 reads CARSLETPWRGITDTQYF. Written as DNA, the CDR3 is TGTGCCAGAAGCTTAGAAACCCCTTGGCGGGGGATCACAGATACGCAGTATTTT.